This T cell receptor (beta chain) was documented in a study of T cells in tuberculosis. Study details: The T cells targeted glucose monomycolate, a mycobacterial lipid, via CD1B.

This clone was seen just once. Cells were sorted from thawed PBMC rested overnight and stained with GMM-loaded CD1B tetramer, viability dye and anti-CD3. C32 glucose monomycolate from Rhodococcus equi was loaded onto the CD1B tetramers. Tetramer-sorted PBMC had been CD14 monocyte-depleted before freezing. Using immunoSEQ multiplex PCR, the repertoire was profiled, and TCRdb retains in-frame clones only, with some absent. This table has tens of thousands of clones, approximately 91% appearing once. The V gene end was trimmed by 2 bases and the J gene end by 8 bases; junction bases not matched to a gene: 6. The germline V gene encodes CDR1 SGHDN and CDR2 FVKESK. The CDR3 sequence is 15 residues long.

The sample taken for sequencing was CD1b-GMM tetramer-negative cells sorted from PBMCs. V and J are TRBV14 and TRBJ2-2; 9 bases are a match to TRBD2. The sequence was collected from an adult woman with latent tuberculosis. The CDR3 here is CASSQKRGAVGELFF. The CDR3 DNA follows: TGTGCCAGCAGCCAAAAGCGGGGGGCCGTGGGGGAGCTGTTTTTT.